These 27 T cell receptor beta chains came from one sample sequenced in a study of blood T cells in healthy people across ages. Primers used in a second PCR of roughly 7 to 12 cycles were a sample-barcoded 5' primer and a J-beta primer mix. TCRdb redid the calling of the 5' RACE reads with MiXCR, one entry per CDR3 protein. The data contain 910,000 or so distinct CDR3 sequences, 51% of them singletons. Sample: blood. The receptors come from a woman aged 60-75 years in good health.

This sequence joins TRBV6-1 and TRBJ1-1, with 10 bases that match TRBD1. The CDR3 sequence is 17 residues long. The germline V gene has CDR1 MNHNS and CDR2 SASEGT. Trimming cost V 3 bases and J 7 bases; bases outside gene matches: 14. CDR3: CASSDDRGPGRPYEAFF. The DNA of the CDR3 is TGTGCCAGCAGTGACGACAGGGGGCCAGGGAGACCTTATGAAGCTTTCTTT.

V usage is TRBV7-9 and J usage is TRBJ2-5; D may be TRBD2 (7 bases). The end of the DNA aligns better with TRBJ2-7, so the J call may be wrong. The germline V gene encodes CDR1 SEHNR and CDR2 FQNEAQ (reference sequence). The CDR3 extends over 15 amino acids. Here the CDR3 reads CASSLEVGGVGEQYF. Written as DNA, the CDR3 is TGTGCCAGCAGCTTAGAAGTAGGGGGGGTTGGCGAGCAGTACTTC.

The genes are TRBV19 and TRBJ2-4, with unresolved D. This CDR3 contains 11 residues. CDR1 LNHDA and CDR2 SQIVND come from the germline V gene (reference sequence). Trimming took 3 bases from V and 6 from J, leaving 3 bases between them. CDR3: CASSMVNIQYF. DNA of the CDR3: TGTGCCAGTAGTATGGTAAACATTCAGTACTTC. The variable domain in full, with the rest retrieved from reference TRBV19 and TRBJ2-4, is DGGITQSPKYLFRKEGQNVTLSCEQNLNHDAMYWYRQDPGQGLRLIYYSQIVNDFQKGDIAEGYSVSREKKESFPLTVTSAQKNPTAFYLCASSMVNIQYFGAGTRLSVL.

CDR3 residues: CASSLRWAEPYF. The CDR3 nucleotides are TGTGCCAGCAGCTTAAGGTGGGCCGAACCGTACTTC. The gene calls are TRBV7-2 and TRBJ2-7; D is ambiguous. Germline lookup yields CDR1 SGHTA and CDR2 FQGNSA. Trimming took off 2 bases at V and 12 bases at J, with 14 bases between the two ends. CDR3 length: 12 residues.

This clonotype showed up just a few times. The CDR3 protein is CSASTIGTAADYYGYTF. For the CDR3, the DNA is TGCAGTGCTAGCACCATCGGGACGGCTGCGGATTACTATGGCTACACCTTC. The genes are TRBV20-1 and TRBJ1-2; possibly TRBD1 for D (5 bases). This CDR3 region has 17 residues. V was cut by 3 bases and J by 3 bases, with 23 bases left in between. CDR1 and CDR2 (germline): DFQATT, SNEGSKA (reference sequence).

V and J are TRBV20-1 and TRBJ2-7; 10 bases map to TRBD2. Germline CDR1 is DFQATT and CDR2 is SNEGSKA (reference sequence). The CDR3 has 13 residues. The J segment lost 6 bases and the V segment lost 4 bases, leaving 6 bases of the junction unmatched. The DNA of the CDR3 is TGCAGTGCTAAGGCTAGCGGGAGTCGCGAGCAGTACTTC. This gives the protein CSAKASGSREQYF.

The V and J genes are TRBV10-2 and TRBJ1-6; no definite D call. CDR1 is WSHSY, CDR2 SAAADI, per germline. Trimming pared 7 bases from V and 4 bases from J, leaving 14 bases between. This CDR3 contains 15 residues. The CDR3 region has the DNA TGCGCCAGCACATCTCGCGGCGGGTATAATTCACCCCTCCACTTT. It translates to CASTSRGGYNSPLHF.

This clonotype was seen a handful of times. The J gene is TRBJ2-7, the V gene TRBV20-1; 7 bases match TRBD1. The length of the CDR3 is 16 residues. V lost 2 bases, J lost 5 bases, and 15 bases stayed unmatched. In germline, CDR1 is DFQATT, CDR2 SNEGSKA (reference sequence). CDR3 protein: CSARLEGQVWGHEQYF. In DNA, the CDR3 is TGCAGTGCTAGACTCGAAGGACAGGTTTGGGGTCACGAGCAGTACTTC.

The genes are TRBV5-1 and TRBJ2-5; 9 bases fit TRBD2. The junction had 12 bases not matched to a gene; V was cut back by 1 base and J by 11 bases. This CDR3 has 15 residues. Per the germline V gene, CDR1 is SGHRS and CDR2 is YFSETQ. The CDR3 nucleotides read TGCGCCAGCAGCTTGTCTGCGGGAGGGCCAAATGAGCAGTACTTC. It specifies CASSLSAGGPNEQYF.

This chain uses TRBV3-1 with TRBJ2-1; 7 bases line up with TRBD2. The CDR3 covers 17 residues. Germline loops: CDR1 LGHDT, CDR2 YNNKEL (reference sequence). Losses at the gene ends were 1 base for V and 5 bases for J; bases not matched to a gene: 11. The CDR3 coding sequence is TGTGCCAGCAGCCAAGGGGGTATGGTAGCGGGTAACAATGAGCAGTTCTTC. It specifies CASSQGGMVAGNNEQFF.

The chain has TRBV5-1 and TRBJ2-7; tentative D call: TRBD2 (6 bases). V gave up 4 bases and J gave up 1 base, with 18 bases separating them. CDR3 length: 16 residues. The germline CDR1 and CDR2 sequences are SGHRS and YFSETQ. The DNA of the CDR3 is TGCGCCAGCAGCAGCGGGCTGGAGGTCCTTTCCTACGAGCAGTACTTC. Translating it yields CASSSGLEVLSYEQYF. The full variable domain, rest sourced from reference TRBV5-1 and TRBJ2-7, is KAGVTQTPRYLIKTRGQQVTLSCSPISGHRSVSWYQQTPGQGLQFLFEYFSETQRNKGNFPGRFSGRQFSNSRSEMNVSTLELGDSALYLCASSSGLEVLSYEQYFGPGTRLTVT.

V usage is TRBV25-1 and J usage is TRBJ2-5; D may be TRBD1 (6 bases). Germline V CDR1 and CDR2: MGHDK, SYGVNS. This CDR3 has 14 amino acids. Trimming took off 1 base at V and 3 bases at J, with 9 bases between the two ends. CDR3 residues: CASSEFGDKETQYF. DNA of the CDR3: TGTGCCAGCAGTGAATTTGGGGACAAAGAGACCCAGTACTTC.

A word on this clonotype: This could be a read error, since a much larger clone is one nucleotide away. V and J are TRBV7-9 and TRBJ2-2, with D possibly called TRBD1 or TRBD2 (5 bases each). CDR1 is SEHNR and CDR2 is FQNEAQ in the germline V gene (reference sequence). The length of the CDR3 is 15 residues. V gave up 4 bases and J gave up 5 bases, with 14 bases separating them. CDR3 DNA: TGTGCCAGCAGCTCTAGTGGGGGAGCAACCGGGGAGCTGTTTTTT. It is translated as CASSSSGGATGELFF.

The chain links TRBV12-3 or TRBV12-4 to TRBJ2-1, with 8 bases lining up with TRBD2. The CDR3 loop spans 16 amino acids. V shed 5 bases and J 5 bases; nucleotides not matched to a gene: 11. CDR3 sequence (DNA): TGTGCCAGCAGTCCAGCCCTAGCGGGTCATAACAATGAGCAGTTCTTC. Protein sequence: CASSPALAGHNNEQFF.

This chain uses TRBV11-2 with TRBJ2-1; 8 positions match TRBD2. Germline-derived CDR1 and CDR2 are SGHAT and FQNNGV. The CDR3 runs to 17 residues. V trimming: 0 bases; J trimming: 6 bases; junction bases outside the gene matches: 10. The CDR3 region is CASSLDAHRTSLNEQFF. CDR3 in DNA: TGTGCCAGCAGCTTAGATGCCCACAGGACTAGCCTCAATGAGCAGTTCTTC.

This chain links TRBV7-7 with TRBJ2-1, with 8 bases matching TRBD1. CDR1 and CDR2 (germline): SSHAT, FNYEAQ (reference sequence). This CDR3 contains 13 residues. V was pared by 5 bases and J by 9 bases, with 6 bases of the junction left unmatched. The CDR3 loop is CASSGRTGTEQFF. The CDR3 DNA follows: TGTGCCAGCAGCGGTAGGACAGGGACTGAGCAGTTCTTC.

The rearrangement uses TRBV20-1 and TRBJ2-3; 9 nucleotides match TRBD2. Germline loops: CDR1 DFQATT, CDR2 SNEGSKA (reference sequence). With V trimmed by 3 bases and J by 8 bases, 18 bases remained unmatched. The CDR3 contains 17 residues. The CDR3 region is CSASRDRRLADQGTQYF. The CDR3, as DNA: TGCAGTGCTAGCAGAGACCGAAGACTAGCGGATCAGGGTACGCAGTATTTT.

This clonotype has a handful of counts. Possible read error: a much larger clone is one base away. This chain links TRBV6-4 with TRBJ2-4; 10 positions agree with TRBD2. Germline loops: CDR1 MRHNA, CDR2 SNTAGT. V shed 6 bases and J 12 bases; nucleotides not matched to a gene: 11. This CDR3 is built from 14 residues. The CDR3 DNA sequence: TGTGCCAGCAGCCCTCTAGCGGGAGAGGGCACTCAGTACTTC. Translated, it gives CASSPLAGEGTQYF.

This clonotype was seen more than once but under ten times. The chain is built from TRBV20-1 and TRBJ2-5; D gene uncertain. CDR3 length: 13 amino acids. Germline loops: CDR1 DFQATT, CDR2 SNEGSKA (reference sequence). V was clipped by 3 bases and J by 2 bases, with 10 bases between them. The CDR3 region is CSARYSLQETQYF. DNA of the CDR3: TGCAGTGCTAGGTACAGCTTACAAGAGACCCAGTACTTC.

CDR3 DNA: TGTGCCAGCAGCTTAGTGTCCGGACAGGCGGGGCAGAACACCTTC. Protein product: CASSLVSGQAGQNTF. V gene TRBV7-2 combines with J gene TRBJ1-2, with 7 bases that match TRBD1. Per the germline V gene, CDR1 is SGHTA and CDR2 is FQGNSA. This CDR3 is built from 15 residues. Trimming cost V 1 base and J 12 bases; bases outside gene matches: 14.

This rearrangement joins TRBV24-1 to TRBJ2-7, with a possible D match to TRBD1 (6 bases). This CDR3 is built from 12 residues. Between the trimmed V and J ends, which lost 4 bases and 3 bases, there was a span of 6 bases. Germline CDR1 is KGHDR and CDR2 is SFDVKD. For the CDR3, the DNA is TGTGCCACCAGTGAGGACAGCTACGAGCAGTACTTC. This sequence encodes CATSEDSYEQYF.

The rearrangement links TRBV12-3 or TRBV12-4 to TRBJ2-1; D is unclear. V lost 6 bases and J lost 7, with 13 bases in between. CDR3 length: 13 amino acids. This CDR3 reads CASSPRVGNEQFF. The CDR3 DNA follows: TGTGCCAGCAGCCCCCGGGTAGGGAATGAGCAGTTCTTC.

This rearrangement joins TRBV14 to TRBJ2-7; D assignment may be TRBD1 or TRBD2 (5 bases each). V was pared by 3 bases and J by 4 bases, with 16 bases between. The CDR3 has 15 amino acids. From germline, CDR1 is SGHDN and CDR2 FVKESK. Here the CDR3 DNA reads TGTGCCAGCAGCCAGAGAGACTGGGACGGTTACGAGCAGTACTTC. Translation: CASSQRDWDGYEQYF.

In DNA, the CDR3 is TGCAGCGTCGATGGCCTAGCGGGGCTACAGAATGAGCAGTACTTC. This gives the protein CSVDGLAGLQNEQYF. V usage is TRBV29-1 and J usage is TRBJ2-7; 9 bases line up with TRBD2. The V and J ends lost 6 bases and 7 bases, in that order; junction bases with no gene match: 16. CDR3 length: 15 amino acids. CDR1 is SQVTM, CDR2 ANQGSEA, per germline.

Only one count was recorded for this clonotype. One end of the junction fails to match germline, which may point to a read error. The genes are TRBV20-1 and TRBJ2-1, with 7 bases identical to TRBD2. The V gene's germline CDR1 is DFQATT and CDR2 SNEGSKA (reference sequence). The CDR3 length is 16 residues. The DNA for the CDR3 is TGTAGTGCTAGAGGCGGGGGTATAAGCTCCTACAATGAGCAGTTCTTC. Residues: CSARGGGISSYNEQFF.

As DNA, the CDR3 is TGTGCCAGCAGCCAAGCGGGGGACGGCTATGGCTACACCTTC. Amino acids: CASSQAGDGYGYTF. The V gene is TRBV3-1, the J gene TRBJ1-2; maybe TRBD1 (5 bases). Trimming took off 1 base at V and 4 bases at J, with 10 bases between the two ends. The CDR3 is 14 residues long. Germline V gene lookup returns CDR1 LGHDT and CDR2 YNNKEL (reference sequence).

This clonotype came up a few times. The chain is built from TRBV29-1 and TRBJ2-7; D ambiguous. The CDR3 is 15 amino acids. Trimming left V 2 bases short and J 3 bases short, with 17 bases between. CDR1 and CDR2 (germline): SQVTM, ANQGSEA. The CDR3 DNA reads as TGCAGCGTTGAACGATTTGCGTCCGCAAACTACGAGCAGTACTTC. Protein product: CSVERFASANYEQYF.